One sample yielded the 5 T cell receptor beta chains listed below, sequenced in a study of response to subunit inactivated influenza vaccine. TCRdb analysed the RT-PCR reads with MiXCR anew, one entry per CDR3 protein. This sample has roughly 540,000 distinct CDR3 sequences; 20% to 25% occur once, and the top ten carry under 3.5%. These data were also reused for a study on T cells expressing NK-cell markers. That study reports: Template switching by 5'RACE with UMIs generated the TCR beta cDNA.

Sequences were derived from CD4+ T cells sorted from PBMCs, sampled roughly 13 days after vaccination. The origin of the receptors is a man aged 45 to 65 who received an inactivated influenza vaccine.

CDR3 residues: CASSLEVGAPGELFF. The CDR3 DNA follows: TGTGCCAGCAGCTTAGAGGTTGGAGCCCCCGGGGAGCTGTTTTTT. This chain joins TRBV7-2 and TRBJ2-2; D gene ambiguous. V gave up 1 base and J gave up 6 bases, with 12 bases separating them. CDR1 SGHTA and CDR2 FQGNSA come from the germline V gene. This CDR3 spans 15 amino acids.

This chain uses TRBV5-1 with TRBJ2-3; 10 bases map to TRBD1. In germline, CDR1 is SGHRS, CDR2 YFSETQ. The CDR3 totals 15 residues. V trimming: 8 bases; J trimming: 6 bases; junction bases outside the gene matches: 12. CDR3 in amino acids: CASVPGTGAPDTQYF. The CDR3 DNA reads TGCGCCAGTGTACCCGGGACAGGGGCGCCCGATACGCAGTATTTT.

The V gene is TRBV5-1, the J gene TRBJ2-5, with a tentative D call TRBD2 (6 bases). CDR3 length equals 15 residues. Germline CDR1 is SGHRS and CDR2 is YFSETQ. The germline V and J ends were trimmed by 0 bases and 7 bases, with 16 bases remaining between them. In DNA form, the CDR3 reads TGCGCCAGCAGCTTGGATGGGACTCCGTTTGGGACCCAGTACTTC. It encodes CASSLDGTPFGTQYF.

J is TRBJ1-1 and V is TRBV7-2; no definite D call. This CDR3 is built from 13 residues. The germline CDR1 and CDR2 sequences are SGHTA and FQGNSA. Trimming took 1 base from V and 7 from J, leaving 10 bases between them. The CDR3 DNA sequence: TGTGCCAGCAGCTTAGATGGACTGGGTGAAGCTTTCTTT. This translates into CASSLDGLGEAFF.

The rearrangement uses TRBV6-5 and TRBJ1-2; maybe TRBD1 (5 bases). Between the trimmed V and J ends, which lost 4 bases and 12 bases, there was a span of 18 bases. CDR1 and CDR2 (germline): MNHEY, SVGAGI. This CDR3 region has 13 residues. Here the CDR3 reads CASSSQPDSFHTF. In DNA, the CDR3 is TGTGCCAGCAGTTCACAACCCGACAGTTTTCACACCTTC.